These 8 T cell receptor beta chains originate from one sample sequenced in a study of Ad26.COV2.S vaccination and SARS-CoV-2 variants. The assay was immunoSEQ multiplex PCR, and TCRdb's table has in-frame clones only and misses some. The sample yields around 370,000 clones, about 91% seen once. This specimen was peripheral blood, taken after recovery from COVID-19. Source of these receptors: a human donor who had recovered from COVID-19.

V usage is TRBV12-3 or TRBV12-4 and J usage is TRBJ1-1; D ambiguous. The CDR3 contains 13 residues. V was clipped by 2 bases and J by 0 bases, with 4 bases between them. The CDR3 nucleotides are TGTGCCAGCAGTTTAAAGGTGAACACTGAAGCTTTCTTT. Its protein product is CASSLKVNTEAFF.

The chain uses TRBV5-5 and TRBJ2-1; D gene unclear. This CDR3 comprises 16 residues. CDR1 is SGHKS, CDR2 YYEKEE, per germline (reference sequence). Trimming cost V 1 base and J 1 base, with 12 bases left between them. CDR3 in DNA: TGTGCCAGCAGCTTGTTCTTTGAACAGTCCTACAATGAGCAGTTCTTC. It yields the protein CASSLFFEQSYNEQFF.

This clone appeared once. This sequence joins TRBV9 and TRBJ1-2; TRBD1 is a possible D gene (6 bases). Per germline, CDR1 SGDLS and CDR2 YYNGEE. This CDR3 has 16 residues. V lost 3 bases and J lost 5, with 20 bases in between. The CDR3 nucleotides read TGTGCCAGCAGCGCCCGAAAGGCCGGGACACAATATGGCTACACCTTC. Amino acid sequence: CASSARKAGTQYGYTF. Variable domain in full (rest from reference TRBV9 and TRBJ1-2): DSGVTQTPKHLITATGQRVTLRCSPRSGDLSVYWYQQSLDQGLQFLIQYYNGEERAKGNILERFSAQQFPDLHSELNLSSLELGDSALYFCASSARKAGTQYGYTFGSGTRLTVV.

The V gene is TRBV5-1, the J gene TRBJ1-4; D perhaps matches TRBD1 (6 bases). V lost 4 bases and J 10 bases, leaving 23 bases between the germline ends. The CDR3 loop spans 16 amino acids. Germline V gives CDR1 SGHRS, CDR2 YFSETQ. Written as DNA, the CDR3 is TGCGCCAGCAGCAGGGGGACCGGGACCCCGGGCGGAAAACTGTTTTTT. It yields the protein CASSRGTGTPGGKLFF.

V is TRBV19 and J is TRBJ2-1; D possibly corresponds to TRBD2 (6 bases). Germline CDR1 LNHDA, CDR2 SQIVND (reference sequence). V was pared by 1 base and J by 5 bases, with 9 bases between. This CDR3 spans 14 amino acids. In DNA form, the CDR3 reads TGTGCCAGTAGTATAGGGCGGGGAAACAATGAGCAGTTCTTC. It translates to CASSIGRGNNEQFF.

The chain couples TRBV9 to TRBJ2-7; 7 bases agree with TRBD1. The V gene end was trimmed by 0 bases and the J gene end by 5 bases; junction bases not matched to a gene: 11. The germline V gene has CDR1 SGDLS and CDR2 YYNGEE. This CDR3 has 16 residues. DNA for the CDR3: TGTGCCAGCAGCGTAGCTGGTGGGACAGTCGTCGACGAGCAGTACTTC. As protein: CASSVAGGTVVDEQYF.

The genes are TRBV14 and TRBJ2-5; possibly TRBD1 for D (6 bases). CDR1 is SGHDN and CDR2 is FVKESK in the germline V gene. This CDR3 contains 16 residues. V lost 2 bases, J lost 6 bases, and 19 bases lay in between. The CDR3 DNA is TGTGCCAGCAGCCAATTGGACAGCCAGCGAGTAAAGACCCAGTACTTC. Translating gives CASSQLDSQRVKTQYF.

Only a few counts were recorded for this clone. The chain employs TRBV7-9 and TRBJ1-1; 8 bases are a match to TRBD1. With V trimmed by 5 bases and J by 1 base, 6 bases remained unmatched. CDR3 size: 15 residues. Germline V CDR1 and CDR2: SEHNR, FQNEAQ (reference sequence). The CDR3 sequence is CASSLGQGKNTEAFF. The CDR3 DNA reads as TGTGCCAGCAGCCTAGGACAGGGTAAGAACACTGAAGCTTTCTTT.